The 13 T cell receptor beta chains given below trace back to one sample, sequenced in a study of response to subunit inactivated influenza vaccine. One entry per CDR3 protein results from TCRdb running MiXCR on the RT-PCR reads. The repertoire holds around 540,000 distinct CDR3 sequences, with 10% to 15% as singletons. Sequencing was performed on PBMCs from blood, taken on the day of vaccination. The source is a man in his fifties who received an inactivated influenza vaccine.

This clonotype was counted a few times. The chain links TRBV10-3 to TRBJ1-4, with D unclear. The CDR3 length is 15 residues. V was shortened by 2 bases and J by 7 bases, with 14 bases between the two germline ends. CDR1 ENHRY and CDR2 SYGVKD come from the germline V gene. DNA of the CDR3: TGTGCCATCAGTGAGGGTGAGAGCCCGAGTGAAAAACTGTTTTTT. Protein: CAISEGESPSEKLFF.

CDR3 sequence: CATVSGGVNEQFF. The CDR3 coding sequence is TGTGCCACCGTGTCGGGGGGAGTCAATGAGCAGTTCTTC. The chain carries TRBV28 and TRBJ2-1; 7 positions agree with TRBD2. The length of the CDR3 is 13 residues. J gave up 6 bases and V 10 bases, and 9 bases lay outside the gene matches. In germline, CDR1 is MDHEN, CDR2 SYDVKM.

CDR3 sequence (DNA): TGCAGTGCAAAGACTACCAATGAGCAGTTCTTC. Translating gives CSAKTTNEQFF. The J gene is TRBJ2-1, the V gene TRBV20-1; D might be TRBD2 (5 bases). Germline V CDR1 and CDR2: DFQATT, SNEGSKA (reference sequence). This CDR3 is built from 11 residues. Trimming left V 6 bases short and J 6 bases short, with 9 bases between.

The chain has TRBV5-1 and TRBJ2-1; TRBD2 aligns across 7 bases. The V gene's germline CDR1 is SGHRS and CDR2 YFSETQ. CDR3 length equals 17 residues. Trimming removed 0 bases from V and 0 bases from J; junction bases left unmatched: 6. CDR3 protein: CASSLEAGGSSYNEQFF. The CDR3 region has the DNA TGCGCCAGCAGCTTGGAAGCTGGCGGGAGCTCCTACAATGAGCAGTTCTTC.

This clonotype was seen more than once but under ten times. The chain uses TRBV6-6 and TRBJ2-7, with 7 bases that match TRBD1. The CDR3 totals 13 residues. V lost 6 bases and J lost 3; bases outside the gene matches: 5. The germline CDR1 and CDR2 sequences are MNHNY and SVGAGI (reference sequence). CDR3 region: CASRHRQGYEQYF. The DNA of the CDR3 is TGTGCCAGCAGACACCGACAGGGCTACGAGCAGTACTTC.

The sample holds a few counts of this clonotype. The chain joins TRBV20-1 to TRBJ2-5; D ambiguous. This CDR3 is 15 amino acids long. V was pared by 4 bases and J by 0 bases, with 15 bases between. Per germline, CDR1 DFQATT and CDR2 SNEGSKA (reference sequence). The CDR3 DNA sequence: TGCAGTGCTACCGACCAGGTGGGATACCAAGAGACCCAGTACTTC. Translated, it gives CSATDQVGYQETQYF.

Note on this clonotype: Being one base from a much bigger clone, this may be a read error. This rearrangement joins TRBV21-1 to TRBJ2-2; whether TRBD2, the table's D call, matches the DNA was not checked. TRBV21-1 is described as a pseudogene. CDR3 length: 16 amino acids. Here the CDR3 DNA reads TGTGCCAGCGGCCCCAGACTAGCGGGAGGAACCGGGGAGCTGTTTTTT. Amino acid sequence: CASGPRLAGGTGELFF.

The gene calls are TRBV25-1 and TRBJ2-4; no reliable D call. Trimming pared 4 bases from V and 1 base from J, leaving 11 bases between. Germline V CDR1 and CDR2: MGHDK, SYGVNS. The CDR3 is made up of 15 amino acids. The CDR3 coding sequence is TGTGCCAGCAGTGTTTCTGGGCAGGCCAAAAACATTCAGTACTTC. It is translated as CASSVSGQAKNIQYF.

This clonotype was seen ten or more times. CDR3 coding DNA: TGTGCCAGCAGCCGTGGACTAGCGGGGAGCACAGATACGCAGTATTTT. This sequence encodes CASSRGLAGSTDTQYF. The J gene is TRBJ2-3, the V gene TRBV5-8, with 12 positions matching TRBD2. This CDR3 is 16 amino acids long. The germline V gene encodes CDR1 SGHTS and CDR2 YDEGEE. V was pared by 4 bases and J by 0 bases, with 3 bases of the junction left unmatched.

This clonotype showed up just a few times. The J gene is TRBJ2-3, the V gene TRBV20-1; 10 nucleotides align to TRBD2. Trimming removed 3 bases from V and 2 bases from J; junction bases left unmatched: 14. CDR1 and CDR2 (germline): DFQATT, SNEGSKA (reference sequence). The CDR3 has 18 amino acids. DNA for the CDR3: TGCAGTGCTAGGTTAGGGACTAGCGCCTCCCGGGTCACAGATACGCAGTATTTT. Translated: CSARLGTSASRVTDTQYF.

The chain uses TRBV7-2 and TRBJ2-4; D is ambiguous. Germline CDR1 is SGHTA and CDR2 is FQGNSA. CDR3 size: 14 residues. Trimming stripped 5 bases from V and 7 bases from J, with 15 bases between. This CDR3 is CASSPTPTRNIQYF. DNA for the CDR3: TGTGCCAGCAGCCCCACCCCCACAAGGAACATTCAGTACTTC.

There are many counts of this clonotype. The junction departs from the called germline gene at one end, perhaps through a read error. The chain links TRBV5-1 to TRBJ2-3; no clear D. This CDR3 comprises 12 residues. The germline CDR1 and CDR2 sequences are SGHRS and YFSETQ. Here the CDR3 reads CASSLAADTQYF. CDR3 sequence (DNA): TGTGCCAGCAGCTTAGCTGCGGATACGCAGTATTTT.

Many counts were recorded for this clonotype. The CDR3 here is CASSLGLAGGRQETQYF. CDR3 DNA sequence: TGTGCCAGCAGCCTGGGACTAGCGGGGGGCCGTCAAGAGACCCAGTACTTC. The chain has TRBV12-3 or TRBV12-4 and TRBJ2-5, with 15 positions matching TRBD2. The CDR3 is 17 residues long. The J segment lost 2 bases and the V segment lost 6 bases, leaving 7 bases of the junction unmatched.